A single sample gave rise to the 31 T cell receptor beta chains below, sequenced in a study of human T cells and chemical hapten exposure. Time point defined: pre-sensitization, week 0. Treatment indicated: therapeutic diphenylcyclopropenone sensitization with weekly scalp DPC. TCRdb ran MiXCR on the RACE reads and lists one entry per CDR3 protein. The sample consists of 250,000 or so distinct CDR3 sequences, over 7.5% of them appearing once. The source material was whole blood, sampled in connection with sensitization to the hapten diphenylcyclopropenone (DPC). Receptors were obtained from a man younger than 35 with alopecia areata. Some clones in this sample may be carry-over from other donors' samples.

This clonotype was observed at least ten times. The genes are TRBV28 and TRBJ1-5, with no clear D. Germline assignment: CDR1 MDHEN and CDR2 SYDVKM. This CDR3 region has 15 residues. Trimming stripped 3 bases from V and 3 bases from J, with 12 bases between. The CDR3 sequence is CASSLVVGYNQPQHF. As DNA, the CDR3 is TGTGCCAGCAGTTTGGTAGTAGGATACAATCAGCCCCAGCATTTT.

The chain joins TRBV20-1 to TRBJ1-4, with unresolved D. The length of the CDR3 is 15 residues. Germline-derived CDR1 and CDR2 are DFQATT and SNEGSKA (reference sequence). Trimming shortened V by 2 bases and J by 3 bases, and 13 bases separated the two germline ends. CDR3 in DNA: TGCAGTGCTAGATCCCGGACGCTAGCTAATGAAAAACTGTTTTTT. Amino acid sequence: CSARSRTLANEKLFF.

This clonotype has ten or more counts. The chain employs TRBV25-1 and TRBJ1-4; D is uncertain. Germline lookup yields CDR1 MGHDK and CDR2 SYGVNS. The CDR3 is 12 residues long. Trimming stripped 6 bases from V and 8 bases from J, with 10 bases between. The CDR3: CASSGVDEKLFF. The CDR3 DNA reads TGTGCCAGCAGCGGGGTAGACGAAAAACTGTTTTTT.

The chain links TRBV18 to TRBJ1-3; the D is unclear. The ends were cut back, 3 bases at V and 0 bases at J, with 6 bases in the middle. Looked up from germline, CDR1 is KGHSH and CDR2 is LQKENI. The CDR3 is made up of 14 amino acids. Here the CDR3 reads CASSPRVSGNTIYF. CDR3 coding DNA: TGTGCCAGCTCACCCCGGGTCTCTGGAAACACCATATATTTT.

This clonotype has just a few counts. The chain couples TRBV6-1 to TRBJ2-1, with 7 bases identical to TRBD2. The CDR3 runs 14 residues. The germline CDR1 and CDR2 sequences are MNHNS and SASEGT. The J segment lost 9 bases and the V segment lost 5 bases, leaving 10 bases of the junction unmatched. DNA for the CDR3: TGTGCCAGCAGTCAATTGACTAGCTGGGGTGAGCAGTTCTTC. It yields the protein CASSQLTSWGEQFF.

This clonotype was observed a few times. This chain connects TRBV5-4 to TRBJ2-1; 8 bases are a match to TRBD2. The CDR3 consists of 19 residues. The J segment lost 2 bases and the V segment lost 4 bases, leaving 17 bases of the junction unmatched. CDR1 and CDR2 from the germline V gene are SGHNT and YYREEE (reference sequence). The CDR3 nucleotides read TGTGCCAGCAGCCCGCCGGGTCAAGGCGGGGGGAAAACCTACAATGAGCAGTTCTTC. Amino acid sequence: CASSPPGQGGGKTYNEQFF. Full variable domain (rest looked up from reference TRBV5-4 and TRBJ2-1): ETGVTQSPTHLIKTRGQQVTLRCSSQSGHNTVSWYQQALGQGPQFIFQYYREEENGRGNFPPRFSGLQFPNYSSELNVNALELDDSALYLCASSPPGQGGGKTYNEQFFGPGTRLTVL.

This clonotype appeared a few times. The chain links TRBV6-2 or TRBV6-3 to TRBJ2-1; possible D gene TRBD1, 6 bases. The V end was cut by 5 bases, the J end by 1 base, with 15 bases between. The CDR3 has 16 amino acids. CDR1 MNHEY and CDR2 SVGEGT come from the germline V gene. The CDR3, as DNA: TGTGCCAGCAGTCTTTCCAGGGGAATGTCCTACAATGAGCAGTTCTTC. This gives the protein CASSLSRGMSYNEQFF.

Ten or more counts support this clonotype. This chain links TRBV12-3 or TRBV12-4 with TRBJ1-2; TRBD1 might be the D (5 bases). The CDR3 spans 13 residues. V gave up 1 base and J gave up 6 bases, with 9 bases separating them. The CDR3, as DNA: TGTGCCAGCAGTTTAGAGGGGAGGCATGGCTACACCTTC. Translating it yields CASSLEGRHGYTF.

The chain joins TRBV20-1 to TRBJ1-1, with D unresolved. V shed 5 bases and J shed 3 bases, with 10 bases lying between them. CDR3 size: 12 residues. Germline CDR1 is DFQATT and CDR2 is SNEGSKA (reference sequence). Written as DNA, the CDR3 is TGCAGTGCTGTTCATGGAGACACTGAAGCTTTCTTT. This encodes CSAVHGDTEAFF.

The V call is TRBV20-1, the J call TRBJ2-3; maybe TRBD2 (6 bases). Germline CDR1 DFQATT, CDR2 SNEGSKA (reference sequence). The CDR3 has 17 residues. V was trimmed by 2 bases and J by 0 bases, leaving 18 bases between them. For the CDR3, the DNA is TGCAGTGCTAGAACGCCACAACTAGCCTCTAGCACAGATACGCAGTATTTT. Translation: CSARTPQLASSTDTQYF.

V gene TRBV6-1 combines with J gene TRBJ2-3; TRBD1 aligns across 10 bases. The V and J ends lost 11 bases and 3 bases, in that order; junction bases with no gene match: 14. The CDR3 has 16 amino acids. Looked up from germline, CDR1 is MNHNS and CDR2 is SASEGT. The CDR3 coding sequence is TGTGCCGGGGGGCAATGGGACAGGGGAGTGACAGATACGCAGTATTTT. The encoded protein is CAGGQWDRGVTDTQYF.

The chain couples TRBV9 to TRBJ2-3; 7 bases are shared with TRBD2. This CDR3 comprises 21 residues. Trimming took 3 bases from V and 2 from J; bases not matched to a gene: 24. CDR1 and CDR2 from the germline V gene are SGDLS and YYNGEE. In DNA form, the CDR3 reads TGTGCCAGCAGCGCCCCGAAGTCCGGTCGGCTAGCGGAACAGATCACAGATACGCAGTATTTT. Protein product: CASSAPKSGRLAEQITDTQYF.

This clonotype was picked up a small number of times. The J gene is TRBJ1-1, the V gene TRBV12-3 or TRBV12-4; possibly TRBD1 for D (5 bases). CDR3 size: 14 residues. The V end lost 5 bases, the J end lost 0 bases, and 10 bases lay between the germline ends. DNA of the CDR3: TGTGCCAGCAGTGACAGTTCCATGAACACTGAAGCTTTCTTT. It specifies CASSDSSMNTEAFF.

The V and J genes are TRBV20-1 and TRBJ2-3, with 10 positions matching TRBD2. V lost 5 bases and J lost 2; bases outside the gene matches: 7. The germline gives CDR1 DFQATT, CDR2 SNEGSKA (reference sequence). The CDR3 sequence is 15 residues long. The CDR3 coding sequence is TGCAGTGCTCAGCGGGGGGGATCTCCCACAGATACGCAGTATTTT. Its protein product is CSAQRGGSPTDTQYF.

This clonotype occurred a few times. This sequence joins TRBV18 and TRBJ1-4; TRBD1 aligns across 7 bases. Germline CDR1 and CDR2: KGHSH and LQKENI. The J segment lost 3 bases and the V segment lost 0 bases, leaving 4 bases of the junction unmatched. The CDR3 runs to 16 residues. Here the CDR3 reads CASSPPVGTANEKLFF. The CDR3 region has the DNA TGTGCCAGCTCACCACCGGTTGGGACAGCTAATGAAAAACTGTTTTTT.

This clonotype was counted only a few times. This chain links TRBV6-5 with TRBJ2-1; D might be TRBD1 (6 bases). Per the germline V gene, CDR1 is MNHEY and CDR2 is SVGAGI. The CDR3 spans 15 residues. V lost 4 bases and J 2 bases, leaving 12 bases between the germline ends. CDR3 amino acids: CASSLTQGTYNEQFF. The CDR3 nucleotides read TGTGCCAGCAGTTTGACTCAGGGGACCTACAATGAGCAGTTCTTC.

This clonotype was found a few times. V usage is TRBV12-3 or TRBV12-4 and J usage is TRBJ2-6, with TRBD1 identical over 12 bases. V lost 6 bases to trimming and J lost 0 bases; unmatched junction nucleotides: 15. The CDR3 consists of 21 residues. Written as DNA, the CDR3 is TGTGCCAGCAGGGGGGACAGGGGGCCGTATGACTATTTCTCTGGGGCCAACGTCCTGACTTTC. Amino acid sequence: CASRGDRGPYDYFSGANVLTF.

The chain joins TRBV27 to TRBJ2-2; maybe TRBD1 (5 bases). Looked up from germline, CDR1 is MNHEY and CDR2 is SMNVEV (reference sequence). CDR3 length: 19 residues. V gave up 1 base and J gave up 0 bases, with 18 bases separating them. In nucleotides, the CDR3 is TGTGCCAGCAGTTTATATCGGGCCTTTGACAGACCGAACACCGGGGAGCTGTTTTTT. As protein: CASSLYRAFDRPNTGELFF.

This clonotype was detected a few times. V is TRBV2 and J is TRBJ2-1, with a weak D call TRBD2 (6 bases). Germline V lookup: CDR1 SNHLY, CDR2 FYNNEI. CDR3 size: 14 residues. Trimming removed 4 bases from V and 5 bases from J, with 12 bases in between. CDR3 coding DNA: TGTGCCAGCAGTGTCCGACTAGTAGACAATGAGCAGTTCTTC. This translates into CASSVRLVDNEQFF.

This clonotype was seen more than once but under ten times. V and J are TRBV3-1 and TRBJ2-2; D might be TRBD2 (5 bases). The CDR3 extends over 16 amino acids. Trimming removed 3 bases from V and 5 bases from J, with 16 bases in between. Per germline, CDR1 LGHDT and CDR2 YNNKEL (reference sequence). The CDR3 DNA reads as TGTGCCAGCAGCCAGGGGATCGGACTTTTTACCGGGGAGCTGTTTTTT. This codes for CASSQGIGLFTGELFF.

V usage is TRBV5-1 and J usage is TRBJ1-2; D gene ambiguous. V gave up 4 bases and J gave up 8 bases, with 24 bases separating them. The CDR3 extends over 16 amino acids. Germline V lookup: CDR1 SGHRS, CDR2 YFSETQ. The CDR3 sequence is CASSPSSPLRSEGYTF. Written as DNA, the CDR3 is TGCGCCAGCAGCCCCTCGAGCCCCTTACGAAGTGAGGGCTACACCTTC.

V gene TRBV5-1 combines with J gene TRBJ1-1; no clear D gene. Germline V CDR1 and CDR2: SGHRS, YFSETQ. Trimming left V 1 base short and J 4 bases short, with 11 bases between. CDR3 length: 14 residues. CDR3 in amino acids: CASSLLGGLTEAFF. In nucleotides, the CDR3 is TGCGCCAGCAGCTTGCTGGGAGGCCTCACTGAAGCTTTCTTT.

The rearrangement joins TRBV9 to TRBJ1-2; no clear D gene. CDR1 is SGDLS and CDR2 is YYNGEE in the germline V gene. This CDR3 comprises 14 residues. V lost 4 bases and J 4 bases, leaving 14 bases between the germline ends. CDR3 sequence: CASSPQILFYGYTF. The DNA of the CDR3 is TGTGCCAGCAGCCCACAGATCTTATTCTATGGCTACACCTTC.

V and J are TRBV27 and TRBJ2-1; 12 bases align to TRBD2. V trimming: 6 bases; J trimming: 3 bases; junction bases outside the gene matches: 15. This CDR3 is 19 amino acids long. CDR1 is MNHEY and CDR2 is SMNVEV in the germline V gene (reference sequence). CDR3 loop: CASSRVPTLAGGLYNEQFF. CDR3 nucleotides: TGTGCCAGCAGCCGGGTCCCGACACTAGCGGGGGGACTCTACAATGAGCAGTTCTTC.

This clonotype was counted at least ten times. The CDR3 loop is CASRDRKAGRQLSYEQYF. CDR3 sequence (DNA): TGTGCCAGCAGGGACCGGAAGGCTGGGAGGCAACTCTCCTACGAGCAGTACTTC. J is TRBJ2-7 and V is TRBV2; D possibly corresponds to TRBD2 (6 bases). The germline V and J ends were trimmed by 6 bases and 0 bases, with 24 bases remaining between them. CDR3 size: 18 residues. Germline values: CDR1 SNHLY, CDR2 FYNNEI.

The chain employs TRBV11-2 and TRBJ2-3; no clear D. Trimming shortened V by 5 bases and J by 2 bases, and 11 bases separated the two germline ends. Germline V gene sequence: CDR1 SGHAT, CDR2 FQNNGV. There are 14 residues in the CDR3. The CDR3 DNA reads TGTGCCAGCAGCCCCCGGCCGGTCACAGATACGCAGTATTTT. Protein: CASSPRPVTDTQYF.

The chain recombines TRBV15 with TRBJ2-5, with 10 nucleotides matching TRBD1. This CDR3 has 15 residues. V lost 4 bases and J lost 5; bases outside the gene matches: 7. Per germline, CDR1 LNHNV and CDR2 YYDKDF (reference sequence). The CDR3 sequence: CATSNDRGQRETQYF. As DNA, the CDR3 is TGTGCCACCAGCAACGACAGGGGGCAGCGGGAGACCCAGTACTTC.

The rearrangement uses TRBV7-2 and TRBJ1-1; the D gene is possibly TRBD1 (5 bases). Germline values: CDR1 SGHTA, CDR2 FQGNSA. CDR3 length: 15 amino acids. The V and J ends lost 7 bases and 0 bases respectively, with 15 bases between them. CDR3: CASILTVALNTEAFF. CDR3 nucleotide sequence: TGTGCCAGCATCCTGACAGTGGCGTTGAACACTGAAGCTTTCTTT.

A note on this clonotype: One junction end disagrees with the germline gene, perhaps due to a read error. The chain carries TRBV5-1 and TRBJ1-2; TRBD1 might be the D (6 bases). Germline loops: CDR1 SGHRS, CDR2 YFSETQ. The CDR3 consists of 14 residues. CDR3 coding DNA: TGCGCCAGCAGTTTGGACAGATTTAACTATGGCTACACCTTC. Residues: CASSLDRFNYGYTF.

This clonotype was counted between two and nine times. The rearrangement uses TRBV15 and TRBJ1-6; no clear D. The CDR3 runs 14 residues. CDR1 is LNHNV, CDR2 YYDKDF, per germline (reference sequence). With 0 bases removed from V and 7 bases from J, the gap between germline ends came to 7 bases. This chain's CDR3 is CATSRDGGNSPLHF. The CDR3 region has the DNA TGTGCCACCAGCAGAGATGGAGGGAATTCACCCCTCCACTTT.

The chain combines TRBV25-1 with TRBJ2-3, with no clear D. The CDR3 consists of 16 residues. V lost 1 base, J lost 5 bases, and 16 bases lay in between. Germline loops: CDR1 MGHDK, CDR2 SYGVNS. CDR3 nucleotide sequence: TGTGCCAGCAGTGAATTTGGACGGCTGAACGTAGATACGCAGTATTTT. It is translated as CASSEFGRLNVDTQYF.